A single sample is the source of the 3 T cell receptor beta chains below, sequenced in a study of T cells in Graves' hyperthyroidism and ophthalmopathy. TCR beta CDR3 region amplification was performed from RNA transcripts. Using the HTBI primer set, a first-round RT-PCR was run on the TCR CDR3. TCRdb called the multiplex PCR reads again in MiXCR, with one record for every CDR3 protein. This repertoire shows about 260,000 distinct CDR3 sequences, around 15% found once; its top ten account for around 26%. Material: blood. These receptors originate from a woman younger than 35 with Graves' ophthalmopathy.

This clonotype occurred many times. V usage is TRBV18 and J usage is TRBJ2-7; 12 nucleotides agree with TRBD1. V lost 5 bases and J lost 5; bases outside the gene matches: 7. The germline V gene encodes CDR1 KGHSH and CDR2 LQKENI. CDR3 length: 15 amino acids. CDR3 sequence reads: CASSSGTGGVNEQYF. CDR3 coding DNA: TGTGCCAGCTCATCGGGGACAGGGGGCGTCAACGAGCAGTACTTC.

This clonotype was recorded at least ten times. The chain couples TRBV3-1 to TRBJ2-1; 10 bases are shared with TRBD2. V was pared by 0 bases and J by 7 bases, with 12 bases of the junction left unmatched. This CDR3 is 18 amino acids long. Germline values: CDR1 LGHDT, CDR2 YNNKEL (reference sequence). CDR3 DNA: TGTGCCAGCAGCCAAGATTCAGGGACTAGCGAGAAGGGTAATGAGCAGTTCTTC. Protein product: CASSQDSGTSEKGNEQFF.

This clonotype has a count of ten or more. The V call is TRBV2, the J call TRBJ1-3, with unresolved D. The CDR3 sequence is 13 residues long. The V gene lost 8 bases and the J gene lost 4 bases, with 12 bases spanning the gap. From germline, CDR1 is SNHLY and CDR2 FYNNEI. The CDR3 region is CASVDRWGNTIYF. CDR3 coding DNA: TGTGCCAGCGTGGACCGGTGGGGAAACACCATATATTTT.